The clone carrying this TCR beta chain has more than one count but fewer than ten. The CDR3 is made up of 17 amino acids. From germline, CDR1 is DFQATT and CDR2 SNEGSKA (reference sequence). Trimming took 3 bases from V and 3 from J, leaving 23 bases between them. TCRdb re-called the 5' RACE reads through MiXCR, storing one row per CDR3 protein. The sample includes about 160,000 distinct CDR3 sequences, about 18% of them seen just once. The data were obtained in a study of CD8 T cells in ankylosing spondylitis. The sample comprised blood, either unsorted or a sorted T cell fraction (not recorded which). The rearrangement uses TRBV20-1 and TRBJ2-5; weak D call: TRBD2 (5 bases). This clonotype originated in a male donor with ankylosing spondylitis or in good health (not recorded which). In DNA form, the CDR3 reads TGCAGTGCTAGTCGGTGGGAGACTTGGAAGTTCGAAGAGACCCAGTACTTC. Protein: CSASRWETWKFEETQYF.